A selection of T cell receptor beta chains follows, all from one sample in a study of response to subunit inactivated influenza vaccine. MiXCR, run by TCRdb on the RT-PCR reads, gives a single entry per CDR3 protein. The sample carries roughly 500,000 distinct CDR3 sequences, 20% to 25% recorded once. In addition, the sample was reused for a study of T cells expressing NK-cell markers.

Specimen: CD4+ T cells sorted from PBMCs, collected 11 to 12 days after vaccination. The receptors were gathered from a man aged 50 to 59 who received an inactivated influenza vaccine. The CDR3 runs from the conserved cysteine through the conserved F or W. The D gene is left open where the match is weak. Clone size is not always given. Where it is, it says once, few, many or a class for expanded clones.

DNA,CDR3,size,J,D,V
TGCAGTGCTAGAGATTCGGCTAGCGGGGCGGCAAGAGAGCAGTACTTC,CSARDSASGAAREQYF,few,TRBJ2-7,TRBD2,TRBV20-1
TGCGCCAGCAGCCAGGAAGGGGACAGGGGGCGCGGCTACACCTTC,CASSQEGDRGRGYTF,.,TRBJ1-2,TRBD1,TRBV4-1
TGCAGGGCAGCCGAACGGGCTGAAGCTTTCTTT,CRAAERAEAFF,.,TRBJ1-1,.,TRBV20-1
TGTGCCAGCAGCTCACCGGACGGAATGCGGGAGCAGTTCTTC,CASSSPDGMREQFF,.,TRBJ2-1,.,TRBV7-2
TGTGCCATCACCTCAAACACTGAAGCTTTCTTT,CAITSNTEAFF,few,TRBJ1-1,.,TRBV10-3
TGTGCCACCTCATTACAGAACTCCTATAATTCACCCCTCCACTTT,CATSLQNSYNSPLHF,few,TRBJ1-6,.,TRBV10-3
TGTGCCAGCAGTCCCCGCGGACAGTCTGTGCCGTACGAGCAGTACTTC,CASSPRGQSVPYEQYF,.,TRBJ2-7,.,TRBV6-1
TGTGCCACCAGTGAATCCCGGACTAGCGGGGGTGTCTCCTACGAGCAGTACTTC,CATSESRTSGGVSYEQYF,few,TRBJ2-7,TRBD2,TRBV24-1
TGTGCCAGCAGCTTTCGGTATAGCGGGGGGGCCTACAATGAGCAGTTCTTC,CASSFRYSGGAYNEQFF,few,TRBJ2-1,TRBD2,TRBV7-2
TGCGCCAGCGGAGGCGGGACTAGACGCAGCGAGCAGTTCTTC,CASGGGTRRSEQFF,few,TRBJ2-1,TRBD2,TRBV10-2
TGTGCCAGCAGCGCCGGGACAGTAGTCTACAATGAGCAGTTCTTC,CASSAGTVVYNEQFF,.,TRBJ2-1,TRBD1,TRBV11-1
TGTGCCAGCAGCTTAGGGCAGACCTATAATTCACCCCTCCACTTT,CASSLGQTYNSPLHF,.,TRBJ1-6,.,TRBV7-6
TGCAGTGCTAGGTCGACTATCGTGGCCGGGGAGCTGTTTTTT,CSARSTIVAGELFF,.,TRBJ2-2,.,TRBV20-1
TGTGCCAGCCTCGATCGGACTAGCGGAGGGGATACGCAGTATTTT,CASLDRTSGGDTQYF,.,TRBJ2-3,TRBD2,TRBV4-2
TGTGCCAGCAGAATCTTTGGCTCTGGAAACACCATATATTTT,CASRIFGSGNTIYF,.,TRBJ1-3,.,TRBV6-2/TRBV6-3
TGTGCCAGCAGCCAAGGACGGTATAATGAAAAACTGTTTTTT,CASSQGRYNEKLFF,.,TRBJ1-4,.,TRBV3-1
TGTGCCAGCAGTTACGGTCAGATTAGCACAGATACGCAGTATTTT,CASSYGQISTDTQYF,.,TRBJ2-3,.,TRBV6-5
TGCGCCAGCAGCCAGGGACTAGCGGGAAGGTACGAGCAGTACTTC,CASSQGLAGRYEQYF,few,TRBJ2-7,TRBD2,TRBV4-3
TGTGCCAGCAGTGATAGCAGGGGTAGTACTGAAGCTTTCTTT,CASSDSRGSTEAFF,.,TRBJ1-1,.,TRBV2
TGTGCCAGCAGTTACTCTGGCAGAGTGTACGAGCAGTACTTC,CASSYSGRVYEQYF,few,TRBJ2-7,.,TRBV6-5
TGTGCCAGCAGAAGGACGGGAGATTCGGGGCAGCCCCAGCATTTT,CASRRTGDSGQPQHF,.,TRBJ1-5,.,TRBV6-1
TGTGCCAGCAGCTTAAAGGTCGCGGGACTAGCGGGAGGAGATACGCAGTATTTT,CASSLKVAGLAGGDTQYF,.,TRBJ2-3,TRBD2,TRBV11-2
TGTGCCAGCAGTGTTAATAGCGGGAGCAGCGGGAATGAGCAGTTCTTC,CASSVNSGSSGNEQFF,.,TRBJ2-1,TRBD2,TRBV6-2/TRBV6-3